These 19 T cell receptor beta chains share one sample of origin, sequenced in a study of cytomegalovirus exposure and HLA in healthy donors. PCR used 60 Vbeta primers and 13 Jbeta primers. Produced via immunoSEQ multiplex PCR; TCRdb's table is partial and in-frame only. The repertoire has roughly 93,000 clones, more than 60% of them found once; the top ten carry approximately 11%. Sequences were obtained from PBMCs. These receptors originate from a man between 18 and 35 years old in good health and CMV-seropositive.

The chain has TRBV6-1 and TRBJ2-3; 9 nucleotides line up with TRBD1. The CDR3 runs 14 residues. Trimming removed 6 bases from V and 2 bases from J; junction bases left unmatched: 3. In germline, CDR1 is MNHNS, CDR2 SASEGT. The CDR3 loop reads CASSGTGHTDTQYF. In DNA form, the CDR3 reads TGTGCCAGCAGCGGGACAGGGCACACAGATACGCAGTATTTT.

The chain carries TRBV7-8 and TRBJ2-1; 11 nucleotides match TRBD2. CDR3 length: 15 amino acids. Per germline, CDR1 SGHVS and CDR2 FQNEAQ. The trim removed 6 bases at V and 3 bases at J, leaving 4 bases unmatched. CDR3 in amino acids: CASSYTSGGYNEQFF. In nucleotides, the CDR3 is TGTGCCAGCAGTTATACTAGCGGGGGCTACAATGAGCAGTTCTTC.

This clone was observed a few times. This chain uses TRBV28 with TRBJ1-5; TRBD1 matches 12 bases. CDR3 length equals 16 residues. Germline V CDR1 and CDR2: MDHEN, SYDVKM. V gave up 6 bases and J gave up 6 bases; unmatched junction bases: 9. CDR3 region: CASRVRRDRGRQPQHF. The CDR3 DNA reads TGTGCCAGCAGGGTCCGCCGGGACAGGGGGCGTCAGCCCCAGCATTTT.

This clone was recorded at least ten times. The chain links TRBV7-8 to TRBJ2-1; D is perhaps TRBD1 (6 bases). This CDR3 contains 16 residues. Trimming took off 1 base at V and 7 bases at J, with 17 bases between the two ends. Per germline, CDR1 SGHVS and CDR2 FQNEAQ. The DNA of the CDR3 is TGTGCCAGCAGCTTAGTAGTAGGGGGTTTTCGTAATGAGCAGTTCTTC. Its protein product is CASSLVVGGFRNEQFF.

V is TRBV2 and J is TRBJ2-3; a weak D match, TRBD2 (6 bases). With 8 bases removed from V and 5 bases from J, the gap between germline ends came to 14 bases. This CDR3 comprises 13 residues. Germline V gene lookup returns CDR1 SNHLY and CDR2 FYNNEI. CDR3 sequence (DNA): TGTGCCAGCGGACGTCGGGAGAGAGATACGCAGTATTTT. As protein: CASGRRERDTQYF.

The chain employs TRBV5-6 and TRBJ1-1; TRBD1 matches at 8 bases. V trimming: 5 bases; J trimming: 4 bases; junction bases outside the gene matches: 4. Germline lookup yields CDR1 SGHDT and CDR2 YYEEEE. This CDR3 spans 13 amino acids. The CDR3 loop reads CASSPGGRTEAFF. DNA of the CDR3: TGTGCCAGCAGTCCAGGGGGCCGCACTGAAGCTTTCTTT.

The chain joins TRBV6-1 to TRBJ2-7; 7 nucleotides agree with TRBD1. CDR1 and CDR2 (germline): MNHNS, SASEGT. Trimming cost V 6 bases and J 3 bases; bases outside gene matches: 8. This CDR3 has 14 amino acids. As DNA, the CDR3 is TGTGCCAGCAGCCCGACAGGGCCTTTCTACGAGCAGTACTTC. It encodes CASSPTGPFYEQYF.

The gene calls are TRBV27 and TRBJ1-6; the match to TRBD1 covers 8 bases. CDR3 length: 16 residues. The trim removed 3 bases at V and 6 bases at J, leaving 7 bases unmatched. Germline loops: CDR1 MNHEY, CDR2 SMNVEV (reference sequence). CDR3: CASSLVPTGVNSPLHF. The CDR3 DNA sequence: TGTGCCAGCAGTTTGGTCCCGACAGGGGTTAATTCACCCCTCCACTTT.

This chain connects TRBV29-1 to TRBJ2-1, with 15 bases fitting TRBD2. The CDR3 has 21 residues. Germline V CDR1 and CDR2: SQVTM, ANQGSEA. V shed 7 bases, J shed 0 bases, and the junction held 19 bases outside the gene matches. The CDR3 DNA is TGCAGCGCAAAGGGACTAGCGGGGGGAACAAGGTCCCATTCCTCCTACAATGAGCAGTTCTTC. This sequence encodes CSAKGLAGGTRSHSSYNEQFF.

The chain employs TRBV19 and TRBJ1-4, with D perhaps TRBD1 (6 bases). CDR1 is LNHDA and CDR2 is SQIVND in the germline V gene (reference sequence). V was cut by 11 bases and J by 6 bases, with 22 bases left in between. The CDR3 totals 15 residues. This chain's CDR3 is CAVSPPGRGDEKLFF. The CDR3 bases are TGTGCCGTCAGCCCCCCCGGCAGGGGAGATGAAAAACTGTTTTTT.

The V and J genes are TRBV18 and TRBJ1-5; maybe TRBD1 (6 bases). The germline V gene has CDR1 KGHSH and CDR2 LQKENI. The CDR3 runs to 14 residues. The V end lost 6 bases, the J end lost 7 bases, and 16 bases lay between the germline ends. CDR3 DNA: TGTGCCAGCTCCCCTGCAGGGGTTGGACAGCCCCAGCATTTT. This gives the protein CASSPAGVGQPQHF.

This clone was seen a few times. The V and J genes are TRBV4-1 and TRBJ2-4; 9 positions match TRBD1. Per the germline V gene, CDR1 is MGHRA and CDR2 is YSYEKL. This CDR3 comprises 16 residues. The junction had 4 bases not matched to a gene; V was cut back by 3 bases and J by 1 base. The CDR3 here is CASSHQQGAAKNIQYF. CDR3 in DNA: TGCGCCAGCAGCCACCAACAGGGGGCGGCCAAAAACATTCAGTACTTC.

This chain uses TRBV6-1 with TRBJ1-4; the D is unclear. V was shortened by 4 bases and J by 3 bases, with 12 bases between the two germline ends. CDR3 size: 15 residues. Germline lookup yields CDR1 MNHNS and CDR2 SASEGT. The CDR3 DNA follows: TGTGCCAGCAGTGGGTACAGACCACCTAATGAAAAACTGTTTTTT. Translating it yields CASSGYRPPNEKLFF.

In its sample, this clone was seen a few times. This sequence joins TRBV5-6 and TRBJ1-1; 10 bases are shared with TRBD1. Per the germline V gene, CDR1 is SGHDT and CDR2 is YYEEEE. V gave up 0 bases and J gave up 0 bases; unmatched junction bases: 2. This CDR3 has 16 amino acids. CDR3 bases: TGTGCCAGCAGCTTGGCCGGGACAGGGGTGAACACTGAAGCTTTCTTT. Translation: CASSLAGTGVNTEAFF.

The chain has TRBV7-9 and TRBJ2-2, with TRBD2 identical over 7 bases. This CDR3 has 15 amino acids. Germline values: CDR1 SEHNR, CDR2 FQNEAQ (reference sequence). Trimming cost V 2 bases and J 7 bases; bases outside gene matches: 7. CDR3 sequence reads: CASSLQAGFRGELFF. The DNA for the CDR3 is TGTGCCAGCAGCTTACAAGCGGGGTTTCGCGGGGAGCTGTTTTTT. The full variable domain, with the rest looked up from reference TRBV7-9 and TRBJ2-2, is DTGVSQNPRHKITKRGQNVTFRCDPISEHNRLYWYRQTLGQGPEFLTYFQNEAQLEKSRLLSDRFSAERPKGSFSTLEIQRTEQGDSAMYLCASSLQAGFRGELFFGEGSRLTVL.

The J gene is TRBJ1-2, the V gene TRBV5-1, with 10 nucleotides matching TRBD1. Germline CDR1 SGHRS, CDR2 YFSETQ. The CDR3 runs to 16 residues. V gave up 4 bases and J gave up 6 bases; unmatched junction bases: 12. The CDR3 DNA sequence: TGCGCCAGCAGCCAGGACAGGGGGACCTATTCCGATGGCTACACCTTC. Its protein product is CASSQDRGTYSDGYTF.

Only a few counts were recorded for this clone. The CDR3 nucleotides are TGCAGCGTTGAACTACAGGAGGCTTTCTTT. It specifies CSVELQEAFF. The gene calls are TRBV29-1 and TRBJ1-1; a possible D gene is TRBD1 (5 bases). The germline V gene encodes CDR1 SQVTM and CDR2 ANQGSEA. CDR3 length: 10 residues. Trimming stripped 2 bases from V and 11 bases from J, with 9 bases between.

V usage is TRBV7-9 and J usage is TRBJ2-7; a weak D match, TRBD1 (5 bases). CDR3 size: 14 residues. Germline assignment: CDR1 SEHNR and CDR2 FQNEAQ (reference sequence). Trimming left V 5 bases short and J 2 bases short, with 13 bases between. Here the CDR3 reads CASSLGQATYEQYF. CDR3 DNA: TGTGCCAGCAGCCTTGGACAAGCTACCTACGAGCAGTACTTC. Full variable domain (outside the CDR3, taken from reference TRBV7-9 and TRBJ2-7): DTGVSQNPRHKITKRGQNVTFRCDPISEHNRLYWYRQTLGQGPEFLTYFQNEAQLEKSRLLSDRFSAERPKGSFSTLEIQRTEQGDSAMYLCASSLGQATYEQYFGPGTRLTVT.

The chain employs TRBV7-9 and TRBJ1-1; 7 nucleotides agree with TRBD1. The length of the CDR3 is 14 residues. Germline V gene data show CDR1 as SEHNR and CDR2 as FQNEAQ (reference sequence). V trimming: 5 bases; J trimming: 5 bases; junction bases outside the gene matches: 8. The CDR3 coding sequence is TGTGCCAGCAGCGAAAGACAGGGACGGACTGAAGCTTTCTTT. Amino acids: CASSERQGRTEAFF.